The source of this T cell receptor (beta chain) is a study of T cell changes during pregnancy in multiple sclerosis. Sequenced by immunoSEQ multiplex PCR; TCRdb stores in-frame clones only, minus some. The table lists 30,000 to 45,000 clones, about 91% of them singletons. The sequence came from a female donor with multiple sclerosis, enrolled in a pregnancy study. Source: CD8+ T cells from peripheral blood mononuclear cells, taken after pregnancy.

CDR3 nucleotides: TGTGCCAGCAGCCCTCAGGGTCGGACTGAAGCTTTCTTT. It encodes CASSPQGRTEAFF. V and J are TRBV7-2 and TRBJ1-1; D might be TRBD1 (5 bases). V was pared by 5 bases and J by 5 bases, with 12 bases between. Germline V gene lookup returns CDR1 SGHTA and CDR2 FQGNSA. The CDR3 sequence is 13 residues long.